Listed here is a single T cell receptor beta chain. This clone was seen a handful of times. It has no known antigen specificity. No much larger clone exists at a distance of one base, and base qualities are not known. The CDR3 numbers 12 residues from cysteine through phenylalanine. The DNA shown is the 36-base CDR3, in frame from base 1. The CDR1 and CDR2 encoded by the germline V gene are MNHEY and SVGAGI. V sheds 2 bases and J sheds 10 bases, leaving 8 bases between their ends. The immunoSEQ Assay, a bias-controlled multiplex PCR, was used to amplify TCRbeta CDR3 regions from genomic DNA. Per the original workflow: Within the assay, amplification of reference gene primers was used to estimate how many nucleated cells each sample contained. Sequence reads were collapsed and filtered to measure the absolute abundance of every unique TCRbeta CDR3 rearrangement. For each sample, productive Simpson clonality was calculated as the square root of Simpson's diversity index across productive rearrangements. TCRdb stores this immuneACCESS table with in-frame sequences only. Part of the clones is absent; in the studies checked, under half of the shortfall reflects unresolved V genes, and no reason is known for the rest. V, J and clone size are taken as reported in that table, and D and trimming were inferred from the DNA itself. The sample contains about 200,000 clones, 65% to 90% of them found a single time. In total, the top ten clones hold 4.4% of the sample.

The sample belongs to a study of blood T cell repertoires in COVID-19 (dated by TCRdb to 2020 to 2022). Looking at the study overall: Samples from collaborators originated in the United States, Italy and Spain and spanned both the acute and convalescent phases of COVID-19. The samples were drawn from the first 160 participants of the ongoing ImmuneRACE study and from about 1,200 subjects provided by 6 global collaborators. Where available, HLA class I and class II types were obtained from metadata supplied by the sample provider rather than from assay-based typing. The repertoires were released in a freely available public database meant as a resource for research on the immune response to SARS-CoV-2. Sample metadata almost always included a de-identified subject ID, COVID-19 status, age in years and sex. Deeply sampled blood TCRbeta repertoires from subjects exposed to, actively infected with, or recovered from COVID-19 were included in the dataset. The material from the prospective study consisted of cDNA or gDNA derived from T cells, B-cell-depleted T cells, or PBMCs.

Results and caveats for the whole study, not just this receptor: The quantity of clinical and demographic metadata differed by source and by participant and was supplied without curation.

Each collaborating institution followed its own protocols to collect whole blood in K2EDTA tubes. For TCRbeta analysis, collaborators shipped samples in one of three forms: frozen whole blood, isolated PBMCs, or DNA extracted from either of those sample types. The receptor's source is a man aged 50-60 years with acute or convalescent COVID-19. The chain couples TRBV6-5 to TRBJ1-4; too little of a D gene remains to name it. Sequenced input: peripheral blood. The CDR3 protein: CASSYGRGKLFF. At the DNA level, the sequence is TGTGCCAGCAGTTACGGCCGCGGAAAACTGTTTTTT.